The clone carrying this T cell receptor beta chain occurred many times. Its antigen is still unknown. The record originates from a study of post-analysis software for immune sequencing data. This CDR3 is 15 amino acids long. V was cut by 5 bases and J by 5 bases, with 19 bases left in between. Germline values: CDR1 SEHNR, CDR2 FQNEAQ (reference sequence). The study, taken as a whole, reports: Multiple sclerosis patients showed significantly lower normalized Chao1 diversity than controls did. Samples from a shared batch, those prepared together, strongly co-clustered by F measure. Controls showed lower frequencies than patients for roughly five TRBV segments, and TRBV5-6, TRBV5-1 and TRBV20-1 were among these.

Presence of unique molecular identifiers characterized the TCR beta cDNA libraries. Starting from about 0.98 to 11 million T cells, the study yielded hundreds of thousands of cDNA molecules. TCRdb reanalysed the PCR reads using MiXCR and keeps one entry per CDR3 protein. The sample has around 200,000 distinct CDR3 sequences, 25% to 35% seen once; the top ten hold nearly 3.5%. Source material: blood. V is TRBV7-9 and J is TRBJ2-7, with TRBD1 as a possible D gene (7 bases). This TCR was sampled from a girl aged 2 to 17 with multiple sclerosis. The CDR3 DNA follows: TGTGCCAGCAGCGTGACGACAGGGAGGCACCACGAGCAGTACTTC. This gives the protein CASSVTTGRHHEQYF. The variable domain in full, completed from reference TRBV7-9 and TRBJ2-7, reads DTGVSQNPRHKITKRGQNVTFRCDPISEHNRLYWYRQTLGQGPEFLTYFQNEAQLEKSRLLSDRFSAERPKGSFSTLEIQRTEQGDSAMYLCASSVTTGRHHEQYFGPGTRLTVT.